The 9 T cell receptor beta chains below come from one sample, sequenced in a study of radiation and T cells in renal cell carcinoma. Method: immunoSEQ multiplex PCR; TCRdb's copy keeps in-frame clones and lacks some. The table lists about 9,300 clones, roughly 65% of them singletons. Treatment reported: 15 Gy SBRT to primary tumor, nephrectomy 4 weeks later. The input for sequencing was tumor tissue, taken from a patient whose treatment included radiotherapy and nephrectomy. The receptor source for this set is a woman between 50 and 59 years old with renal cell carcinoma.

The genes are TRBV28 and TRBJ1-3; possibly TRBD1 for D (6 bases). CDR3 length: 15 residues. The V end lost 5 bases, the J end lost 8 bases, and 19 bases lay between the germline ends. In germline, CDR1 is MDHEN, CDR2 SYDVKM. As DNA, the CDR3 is TGTGCCAGCAGTGTACAGGGCTCTCTTAGATACACCATATATTTT. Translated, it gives CASSVQGSLRYTIYF.

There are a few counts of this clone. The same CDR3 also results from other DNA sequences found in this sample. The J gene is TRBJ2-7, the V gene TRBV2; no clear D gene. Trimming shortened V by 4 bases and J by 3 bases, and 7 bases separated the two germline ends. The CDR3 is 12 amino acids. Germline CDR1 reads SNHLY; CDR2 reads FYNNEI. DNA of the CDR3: TGTGCCAGCAGTGGGGATGACTACGAGCAGTACTTC. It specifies CASSGDDYEQYF.

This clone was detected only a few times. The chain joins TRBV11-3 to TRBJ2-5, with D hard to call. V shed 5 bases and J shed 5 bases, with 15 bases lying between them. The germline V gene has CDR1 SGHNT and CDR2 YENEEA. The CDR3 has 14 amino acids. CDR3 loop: CASSLPGPAETQYF. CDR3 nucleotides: TGTGCCAGCAGCCTACCGGGCCCGGCGGAGACCCAGTACTTC.

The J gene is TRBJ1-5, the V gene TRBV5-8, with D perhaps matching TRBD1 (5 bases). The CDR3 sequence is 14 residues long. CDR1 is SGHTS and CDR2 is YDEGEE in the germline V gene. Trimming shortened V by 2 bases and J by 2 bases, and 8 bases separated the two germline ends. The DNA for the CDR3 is TGTGCCAGCAGCTTTCAGGGACGCAATCAGCCCCAGCATTTT. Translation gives CASSFQGRNQPQHF.

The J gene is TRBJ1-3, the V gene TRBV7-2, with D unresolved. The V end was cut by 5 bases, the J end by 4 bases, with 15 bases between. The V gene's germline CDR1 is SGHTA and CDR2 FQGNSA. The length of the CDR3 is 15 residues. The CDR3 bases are TGTGCCAGCAGCCCTGGCGGTTCCCCCGGAAACACCATATATTTT. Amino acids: CASSPGGSPGNTIYF.

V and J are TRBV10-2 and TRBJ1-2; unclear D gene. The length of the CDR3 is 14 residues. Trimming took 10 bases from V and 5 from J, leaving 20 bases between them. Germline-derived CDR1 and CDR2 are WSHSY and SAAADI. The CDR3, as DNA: TGCGCCACCCCCCGGGAGGCCTCAACGTATGGCTACACCTTC. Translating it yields CATPREASTYGYTF.

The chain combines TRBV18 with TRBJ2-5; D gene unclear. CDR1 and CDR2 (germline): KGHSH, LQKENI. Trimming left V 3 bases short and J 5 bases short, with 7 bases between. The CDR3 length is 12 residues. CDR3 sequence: CASSPLTETQYF. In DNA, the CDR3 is TGTGCCAGCTCACCTCTCACGGAGACCCAGTACTTC. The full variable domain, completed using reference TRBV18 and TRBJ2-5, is NAGVMQNPRHLVRRRGQEARLRCSPMKGHSHVYWYRQLPEEGLKFMVYLQKENIIDESGMPKERFSAEFPKEGPSILRIQQVVRGDSAAYFCASSPLTETQYFGPGTRLLVL.

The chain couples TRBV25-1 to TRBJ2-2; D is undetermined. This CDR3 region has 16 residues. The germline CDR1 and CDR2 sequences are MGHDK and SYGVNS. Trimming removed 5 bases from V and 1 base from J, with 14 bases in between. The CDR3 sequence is CASSRKPNLNTGELFF. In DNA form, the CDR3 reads TGTGCCAGCAGTCGAAAACCTAATTTGAACACCGGGGAGCTGTTTTTT.

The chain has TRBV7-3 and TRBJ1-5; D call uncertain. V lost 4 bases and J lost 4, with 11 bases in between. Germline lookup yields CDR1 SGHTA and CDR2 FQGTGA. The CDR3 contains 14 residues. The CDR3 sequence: CASSSTELNQPQHF. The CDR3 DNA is TGTGCCAGCAGCTCTACAGAGCTGAATCAGCCCCAGCATTTT.